This T cell receptor beta chain was sequenced for a study of blood T cell repertoires in COVID-19 (dated by TCRdb to 2019 to 2021). The study in broad terms: Samples covering the acute and convalescent phases of COVID-19 were provided by collaborators in the United States, Italy and Spain. The material from the prospective study consisted of cDNA or gDNA derived from T cells, B-cell-depleted T cells, or PBMCs. Deeply sampled blood TCRbeta repertoires from subjects exposed to, actively infected with, or recovered from COVID-19 were included in the dataset. The repertoires were made available in a free public database intended to serve as a resource for research on the immune response to SARS-CoV-2. The samples were drawn from the first 160 participants of the ongoing ImmuneRACE study and from over 950 subjects provided by 6 global collaborators. A de-identified subject ID, COVID-19 status, age in years and sex were almost always included in the sample metadata. Where available, HLA class I and class II types were taken from metadata supplied by the sample provider and were not determined by assay-based typing. The investigation overall reported the following: Clinical and demographic metadata were provided uncurated, with the amount varying by source and participant.

V is clipped by 7 bases and J by 2 bases, and the sequence between their germline boundaries is 19 bases long. From the germline V gene, CDR1 is MDHEN and CDR2 is SYDVKM. The cysteine opens and the phenylalanine closes a CDR3 of 16 amino acids. Left in the record is the CDR3 DNA by itself, 48 bases read in frame from the first base. About this clone: The clone's antigen remains unknown. No qualities accompany the bases; no much larger clone lies one base away.

TCRbeta CDR3 regions were amplified from genomic DNA by means of the immunoSEQ Assay, a bias-controlled multiplex PCR. On the study's bioinformatics: Nucleated cell counts per sample were estimated from amplification of reference gene primers within the assay. To quantify the absolute abundance of each unique TCRbeta CDR3 rearrangement, sequence reads were collapsed and filtered. For each sample, productive Simpson clonality was calculated by taking the square root of Simpson's diversity index across productive rearrangements. TCRdb's version of the immuneACCESS table is confined to in-frame rearrangements and falls short of the full clone set. An unresolved V gene accounts for under half of the shortfall where checked; the remainder is of unknown origin. The V and J calls and clone size were taken over from that table, and D and trimming were inferred from the DNA. The sample data list roughly 160,000 clones, and about 86% of these were observed just once. The ten largest clones take up roughly 8% of the sample.

Collaborating institutions collected whole blood in K2EDTA tubes following their own protocols. Collaborator samples were shipped for TCRbeta analysis as frozen whole blood, isolated PBMCs, or DNA extracted from either sample type. The specimen was peripheral blood. The rearranged chain carries TRBV28 and TRBJ2-3, and possibly TRBD2, on 5 matching bases. The sequence was collected from a man in his sixties with acute or convalescent COVID-19. In nucleotide form, the sequence is TGTGCCAGCACTTATCCTCGGCCGGGATCCACAGATACGCAGTATTTT. It encodes CASTYPRPGSTDTQYF.